The following is a T cell receptor (beta chain) sequence with its context. Its specificity is not known. This sample is part of a study of T cells after yellow fever vaccination. Overall study context: Some fractions had low cell numbers, and these were prepared with SMART-Seq v4 Ultra Low Input.

Trimming took 5 bases from V and 8 from J, leaving 18 bases between them. Per germline, CDR1 SGHTA and CDR2 FQGNSA. The CDR3 is 15 amino acids. Template switching with 5'RACE generated the TCR cDNA and added a universal primer site and UMIs. Each CDR3 protein is one row after TCRdb ran MiXCR on the 5' RACE reads. Here the sample spans 310,000 or so distinct CDR3 sequences, around 4% being singletons. The study's findings and limits: Reappearance after the booster was seen for most primary-vaccination clones, at 95% to 97% CD4 and less than 90% CD8. It was a small share of clonotypes that appeared in both CD4 and CD8 compartments.

The V and J genes are TRBV7-2 and TRBJ1-4; D unclear. The specimen comprised PBMCs, sampled on the day of the yellow fever booster vaccination. The TCR sequence derives from a man between 18 and 29 years old who received the YFV17D yellow fever vaccine. In nucleotides, the CDR3 is TGTGCCAGCAGCATTGGGCCCCGCGACCTGGAAAAACTGTTTTTT. It yields the protein CASSIGPRDLEKLFF.